Here is one T cell receptor beta chain with its context. Its antigen is not identified. The germline V gene has CDR1 SGHRS and CDR2 YFSETQ. This CDR3 is built from 14 residues. V trimming: 5 bases; J trimming: 6 bases; junction bases outside the gene matches: 5. The sample belongs to a study of T cells in localized non-small cell lung cancer. General study points: An association was observed between higher blood T cell density and longer overall survival. Maximal T cell clonality occurred in uninvolved adjacent lung, with tumor ranking below it. In adjacent lung, a median roughly 62 of the top 100 tumor clones were found. Sequencing, confined to only one tumor region, leaves heterogeneity possible.

Sequencing used immunoSEQ multiplex PCR; TCRdb keeps in-frame clones, though not all of them. The sample records 2,800 or so clones, approximately 17% being singletons. V is TRBV5-1 and J is TRBJ1-6; 7 bases are a match to TRBD1. The sample in question was lung tumor tissue, obtained before any cancer treatment. The TCR originated in a man aged 35-75 years with stage I squamous cell lung carcinoma. CDR3 sequence: CASRLQGSNSPLHF. The CDR3, as DNA: TGCGCCAGCAGATTACAGGGGTCTAATTCACCCCTCCACTTT. Full variable domain (missing parts from reference TRBV5-1 and TRBJ1-6): KAGVTQTPRYLIKTRGQQVTLSCSPISGHRSVSWYQQTPGQGLQFLFEYFSETQRNKGNFPGRFSGRQFSNSRSEMNVSTLELGDSALYLCASRLQGSNSPLHFGNGTRLTVT.